This is a list of T cell receptor beta chains from one sample in a study of regulatory T cells in long-lasting Graves disease. A single record per CDR3 protein comes from TCRdb applying MiXCR to the multiplex PCR reads. The data show about 610,000 distinct CDR3 sequences, about 16% seen once. These data also featured in a second study, about T cells in Graves' hyperthyroidism and ophthalmopathy.

Here the sequenced sample was peripheral blood mononuclear cells (PBMCs), taken at new diagnosis, from a patient treated with antithyroid drugs. The source of these receptors is a young man with Graves disease. The CDR3 runs from the conserved cysteine through the conserved F or W. A D gene is named only where the DNA matches it firmly. Size is omitted from some rows. Given values are once, few, many or a class for expanded clones.

>-|TRBJ1-3|once|16|TRBV14
CASSQVKPFSGNTIYF
TGTGCCAGCAGCCAAGTAAAGCCCTTCTCTGGAAACACCATATATTTT
>TRBD1|TRBJ2-2|many|15|TRBV5-1
CASNSTGWSHGELFF
TGCGCCAGCAACTCGACAGGGTGGTCCCACGGGGAGCTGTTTTTT
>TRBD2|TRBJ2-1|-|16|TRBV3-1
CASSQPGGRAFGEQFF
TGTGCCAGCAGCCAACCTGGGGGGAGGGCCTTCGGTGAGCAGTTCTTC
>-|TRBJ2-6|-|16|TRBV5-1
CASSLGGSSGANVLTF
TGCGCCAGCAGCTTGGGGGGGAGCTCTGGGGCCAACGTCCTGACTTTC
>TRBD2|TRBJ2-7|many|18|TRBV6-2/TRBV6-3
CASTSFPTSGTSSYEQYF
TGTGCCAGCACCTCATTTCCGACTAGCGGGACGAGCTCCTACGAGCAGTACTTC
>-|TRBJ2-3|-|17|TRBV7-8
CASSLADDGSSTDTQCF
TGTGCCAGCAGCTTAGCCGACGACGGGTCTAGCACAGATACGCAGTGTTTT
>-|TRBJ2-1|many|13|TRBV12-3/TRBV12-4
CASRKGQTNEQFF
TGTGCCAGCAGGAAAGGACAGACCAATGAGCAGTTCTTC
>TRBD2|TRBJ2-1|few|14|TRBV20-1
CSAKGLAGFGEQFF
TGCAGTGCTAAGGGACTAGCGGGTTTCGGTGAGCAGTTCTTC
>TRBD1|TRBJ2-7|-|15|TRBV6-1
CASSEMGTGGQRGYF
TGTGCCAGCAGTGAGATGGGGACAGGGGGCCAACGGGGGTACTTC
>-|TRBJ2-7|-|12|TRBV20-1
CSARQGGGEQYF
TGCAGTGCTAGACAGGGGGGGGGCGAGCAGTACTTC
>-|TRBJ1-5|-|13|TRBV20-1
CSANYGLNQPQHF
TGCAGTGCTAACTACGGCCTGAATCAGCCCCAGCATTTT
>-|TRBJ2-1|many|12|TRBV20-1
CSARDRLMEQFF
TGCAGTGCTAGAGATCGACTAATGGAGCAGTTCTTC
>-|TRBJ1-5|few|14|TRBV20-1
CSARDLQGNQPQHF
TGCAGTGCTAGAGATCTACAGGGCAATCAGCCCCAGCATTTT
>-|TRBJ2-7|many|14|TRBV27
CASRGLGSSHEQYF
TGTGCCAGCAGGGGTCTCGGGAGTAGCCACGAGCAGTACTTC